What follows are 5 T cell receptor beta chains derived from one specimen sequenced in a study of persistence of HIV-infected CD4 T cells. This nonspecific control used anti-CD3/anti-CD28 bead stimulation of CD4+ T cells. CD4+ T cells upregulating both CD40 ligand and CD69 were sorted as responding cells. This was the immunoSEQ version 4 assay in survey mode. Repertoires were generated with immunoSEQ multiplex PCR, while TCRdb's copy carries only in-frame clones and drops some. This table has about 43,000 clones, about 89% appearing once. Antigen specificity for these receptors is unknown. The source material was CD4+ T cells sorted from PBMCs after roughly 20-hour stimulation, sampled from a patient who received antiretroviral therapy. Receptors originate from an adult man with HIV who was CMV-seropositive.

The count of this clone is one. V is TRBV28 and J is TRBJ1-1; D remains ambiguous. The germline V and J ends were trimmed by 2 bases and 11 bases, with 15 bases remaining between them. Per the germline V gene, CDR1 is MDHEN and CDR2 is SYDVKM. The length of the CDR3 is 13 residues. CDR3 loop: CASSLDGWKSAFF. CDR3 in DNA: TGTGCCAGCAGTTTAGATGGGTGGAAAAGCGCTTTCTTT.

V is TRBV5-1 and J is TRBJ1-1; possible D gene TRBD1, 6 bases. Per the germline V gene, CDR1 is SGHRS and CDR2 is YFSETQ. The CDR3 runs 14 residues. V lost 3 bases and J 1 base, leaving 10 bases between the germline ends. The CDR3 DNA sequence: TGCGCCAGCAGCTCACAGGGACAGAACACTGAAGCTTTCTTT. Amino acid sequence: CASSSQGQNTEAFF.

A few counts support this clone. The gene calls are TRBV7-8 and TRBJ1-6; 9 bases are a match to TRBD1. V was pared by 1 base and J by 10 bases, with 2 bases of the junction left unmatched. The germline gives CDR1 SGHVS, CDR2 FQNEAQ. This CDR3 is built from 14 residues. CDR3 in DNA: TGTGCCAGCAGCTTAGGGACAGGGGACTCACCCCTCCACTTT. Translation: CASSLGTGDSPLHF.

The table lists this clone with a few counts. The gene calls are TRBV5-5 and TRBJ2-7; the D is unclear. The germline V gene encodes CDR1 SGHKS and CDR2 YYEKEE (reference sequence). The V end lost 2 bases, the J end lost 5 bases, and 14 bases lay between the germline ends. The CDR3 consists of 14 residues. CDR3 coding DNA: TGTGCCAGCAGCTTCTCGAGGACCCGGAACGAGCAGTACTTC. As protein: CASSFSRTRNEQYF. The full variable domain, completed using reference TRBV5-5 and TRBJ2-7, is DAGVTQSPTHLIKTRGQQVTLRCSPISGHKSVSWYQQVLGQGPQFIFQYYEKEERGRGNFPDRFSARQFPNYSSELNVNALLLGDSALYLCASSFSRTRNEQYFGPGTRLTVT.

The CDR3 DNA is TGTGCCAGCTCACCACCGGTGGGGAGGAAGACCGGGGAGCTGTTTTTT. It encodes CASSPPVGRKTGELFF. The V gene is TRBV18, the J gene TRBJ2-2, with D perhaps TRBD2 (6 bases). The V and J ends lost 0 bases and 5 bases respectively, with 13 bases between them. This CDR3 is built from 16 residues. Germline CDR1 reads KGHSH; CDR2 reads LQKENI.